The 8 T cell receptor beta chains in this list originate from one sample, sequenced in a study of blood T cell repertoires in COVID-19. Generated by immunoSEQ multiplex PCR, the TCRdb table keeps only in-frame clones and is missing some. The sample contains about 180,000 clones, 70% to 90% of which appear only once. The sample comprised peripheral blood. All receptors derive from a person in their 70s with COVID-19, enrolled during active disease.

Here the CDR3 reads CASSQQPPGTGGFGYTF. CDR3 sequence (DNA): TGTGCCAGTAGTCAACAACCACCCGGGACAGGGGGCTTTGGCTACACCTTC. The V gene is TRBV19, the J gene TRBJ1-2; TRBD1 matches 12 bases. The CDR3 has 17 amino acids. Per the germline V gene, CDR1 is LNHDA and CDR2 is SQIVND (reference sequence). J was trimmed by 7 bases and V by 5 bases; bases with no gene match: 14.

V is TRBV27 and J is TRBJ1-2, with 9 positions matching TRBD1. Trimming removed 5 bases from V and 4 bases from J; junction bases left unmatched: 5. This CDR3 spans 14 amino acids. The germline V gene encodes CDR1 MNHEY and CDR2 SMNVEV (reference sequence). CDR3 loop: CASSPRTGAYGYTF. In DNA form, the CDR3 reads TGTGCCAGCAGTCCCCGGACAGGGGCCTATGGCTACACCTTC.

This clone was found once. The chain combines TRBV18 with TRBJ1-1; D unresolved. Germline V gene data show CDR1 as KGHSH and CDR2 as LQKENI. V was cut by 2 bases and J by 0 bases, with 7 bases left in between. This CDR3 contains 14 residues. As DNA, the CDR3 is TGTGCCAGCTCACCATCACAGTTGAACACTGAAGCTTTCTTT. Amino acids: CASSPSQLNTEAFF.

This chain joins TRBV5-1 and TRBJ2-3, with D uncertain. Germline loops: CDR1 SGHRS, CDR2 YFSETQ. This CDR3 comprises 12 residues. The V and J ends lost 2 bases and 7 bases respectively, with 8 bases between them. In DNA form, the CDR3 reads TGCGCCAGCAGCTTCCCCTCCCATACGCAGTATTTT. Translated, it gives CASSFPSHTQYF.

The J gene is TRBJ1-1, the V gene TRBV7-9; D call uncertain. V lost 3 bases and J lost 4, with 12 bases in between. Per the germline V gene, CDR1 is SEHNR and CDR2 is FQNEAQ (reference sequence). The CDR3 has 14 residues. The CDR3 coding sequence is TGTGCCAGCAGCTTTCGGGGAACCGCCACTGAAGCTTTCTTT. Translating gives CASSFRGTATEAFF. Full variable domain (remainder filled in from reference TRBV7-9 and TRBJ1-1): DTGVSQNPRHKITKRGQNVTFRCDPISEHNRLYWYRQTLGQGPEFLTYFQNEAQLEKSRLLSDRFSAERPKGSFSTLEIQRTEQGDSAMYLCASSFRGTATEAFFGQGTRLTVV.

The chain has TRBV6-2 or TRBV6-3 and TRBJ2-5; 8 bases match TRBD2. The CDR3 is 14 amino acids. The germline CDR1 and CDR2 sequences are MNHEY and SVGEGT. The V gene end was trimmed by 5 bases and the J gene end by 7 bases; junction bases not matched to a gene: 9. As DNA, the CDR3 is TGTGCCAGCAGTAACAGTGGGCTAGCGGGGACCCAGTACTTC. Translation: CASSNSGLAGTQYF.

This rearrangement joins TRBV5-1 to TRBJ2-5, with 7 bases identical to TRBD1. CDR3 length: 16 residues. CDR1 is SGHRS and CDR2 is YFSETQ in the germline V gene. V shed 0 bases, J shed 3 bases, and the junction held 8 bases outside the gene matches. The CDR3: CASSLVGTDREETQYF. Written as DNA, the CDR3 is TGCGCCAGCAGCTTGGTGGGGACAGACAGGGAAGAGACCCAGTACTTC.

The CDR3 sequence: CASSLAREGGELFF. CDR3 sequence (DNA): TGTGCCAGCAGCTTAGCCAGGGAGGGTGGGGAGCTGTTTTTT. The chain recombines TRBV7-2 with TRBJ2-2; 7 nucleotides align to TRBD2. This CDR3 has 14 residues. Germline CDR1 and CDR2: SGHTA and FQGNSA. The V segment lost 0 bases and the J segment 8 bases; nucleotides outside the gene matches: 3.